These T cell receptor beta chains were read from a single sample in a study of blood T cell repertoires in COVID-19. TCRdb keeps only in-frame clones here, not all; method: immunoSEQ multiplex PCR. The sample has around 300,000 clones, around 90% seen once; the top ten hold roughly 3.6%. Input material: peripheral blood. Every receptor here comes from a woman aged 40 to 50 with acute or convalescent COVID-19. Both conserved end residues are part of each CDR3. A D gene is named only where the DNA matches it firmly. For some rows the clone size is stated as once, few or many, or as a class when expanded; others skip it.

d_gene	v_gene	j_gene	abundance	CDR3aa	CDR3nt
NA	TRBV10-3	TRBJ1-2	NA	CAISGRWEDGYTF	TGTGCCATCAGTGGACGTTGGGAGGATGGCTACACCTTC
NA	TRBV6-2/TRBV6-3	TRBJ2-4	NA	CASSLAKNIQYF	TGTGCCAGCAGTCTGGCCAAAAACATTCAGTACTTC
NA	TRBV3-1/TRBV3-2	TRBJ2-5	NA	CASSPRQSGAQYF	TGTGCCAGCAGCCCCCGACAGTCGGGGGCCCAGTACTTC
NA	TRBV6-6	TRBJ1-2	NA	CASSYPRGYTF	TGTGCCAGCAGTTACCCCCGTGGCTACACCTTC
NA	TRBV14	TRBJ1-1	once	CASSLSSLNTEAFF	TGTGCCAGCAGCCTTTCTAGCCTGAACACTGAAGCTTTCTTT
TRBD2	TRBV5-1	TRBJ2-1	NA	CASSLLAGVNNEQFF	TGCGCCAGCAGCCTACTAGCGGGGGTTAACAATGAGCAGTTCTTC
NA	TRBV30	TRBJ1-5	NA	CAWSGLGPYSNQPQHF	TGTGCCTGGAGTGGACTAGGACCTTATAGCAATCAGCCCCAGCATTTT
NA	TRBV19	TRBJ2-2	once	CATEGGHSNTGELFF	TGTGCCACCGAGGGAGGCCATTCGAACACCGGGGAGCTGTTTTTT
NA	TRBV25-1	TRBJ1-4	once	CASSRGLKGKLFF	TGTGCCAGCAGTCGAGGGTTAAAGGGAAAACTGTTTTTT
TRBD1	TRBV18	TRBJ2-1	NA	CASSQSMRQGSYNEQFF	TGTGCCAGCTCACAATCAATGAGACAGGGGTCCTACAATGAGCAGTTCTTC
NA	TRBV6-4	TRBJ1-5	NA	CASSDGGRVDGWSQHF	TGTGCCAGCAGTGACGGGGGCAGGGTGGACGGATGGTCCCAGCATTTT
NA	TRBV9	TRBJ1-1	once	CASSVVGSPNTEAFF	TGTGCCAGCAGCGTAGTGGGGAGCCCGAACACTGAAGCTTTCTTT
NA	TRBV14	TRBJ1-6	NA	CASSQDYYNSPLHF	TGTGCCAGCAGCCAAGATTATTATAATTCACCCCTCCACTTT
NA	TRBV14	TRBJ1-1	NA	CASSVPGVNTEAFF	TGTGCCAGCAGCGTACCGGGGGTGAACACTGAAGCTTTCTTT
NA	TRBV19	TRBJ1-2	NA	CASRTQRNYGYTF	TGTGCCAGCCGGACACAGAGAAACTATGGCTACACCTTC
TRBD1	TRBV3-1/TRBV3-2	TRBJ1-5	NA	CASSRSSTGGRGNQPQHF	TGTGCCAGCAGCCGCAGCTCGACAGGGGGCAGGGGCAATCAGCCCCAGCATTTT
NA	TRBV6-1	TRBJ1-4	NA	CASSSGDPGYEKLFF	TGTGCCAGCAGCTCCGGAGACCCCGGGTATGAAAAACTGTTTTTT
NA	TRBV11-2	TRBJ1-1	NA	CASSSASGAFF	TGTGCCAGCAGCTCTGCTTCGGGGGCTTTCTTT